Sequencing of this TCR beta chain was carried out in a study of blood T cells in healthy people across ages. Then a second PCR, running roughly 7 to 11 cycles, was carried out with a sample-barcoded 5' primer and a J-beta primer mix. TCRdb reanalysed the 5' RACE reads using MiXCR and keeps one entry per CDR3 protein. The sample includes about 1.7 million distinct CDR3 sequences, approximately 28% of them seen just once. Details on this clonotype: This may arise from a read error, as a much more abundant clone is one base away.

Between the trimmed V and J ends, which lost 5 bases and 6 bases, there was a span of 13 bases. CDR1 and CDR2 (germline): ENHRY, SYGVKD. The CDR3 has 13 residues. The source is a woman aged 25 to 39 in good health. This sequence joins TRBV10-3 and TRBJ1-2; maybe TRBD1 (5 bases). Sequencing input: blood. The CDR3, as DNA: TGTGCCATCAGTCCAAGGGACTGGGATGGCTACACCTTC. Translation: CAISPRDWDGYTF.